The clone carrying this T cell receptor beta chain was counted many times. What it binds is unknown. This specimen belongs to a study of T cells in Graves' hyperthyroidism and ophthalmopathy. Findings and limits, study-wide: With a median lead of approximately 6.4 months before onset, the model predicted ophthalmopathy. Among thyroid clonotypes expanded above 0.001, most also appeared in blood.

Newly diagnosed hyperthyroidism, duration under 2 months, in patients aged 18 to 65. Predating any ophthalmopathy symptoms, the blood sample was taken at first hyperthyroidism diagnosis. RNA transcripts were the template for amplifying TCR beta CDR3 regions. HTBI primers were the set used in a first-round RT-PCR of the TCR CDR3. TCRdb called the multiplex PCR reads again in MiXCR, with one record for every CDR3 protein. The sample has approximately 600,000 distinct CDR3 sequences; approximately 15% are singletons. The germline V and J ends were trimmed by 2 bases and 1 base, with 9 bases remaining between them. The CDR3 runs 14 residues.

This TCR came from a woman younger than 45 with Graves' hyperthyroidism that later progressed to Graves' ophthalmopathy. The sequenced sample was blood. The V gene is TRBV12-3 or TRBV12-4, the J gene TRBJ2-7; tentatively, D is TRBD1 (5 bases). CDR3 loop: CASSLRQLSYEQYF. In DNA form, the CDR3 reads TGTGCCAGCAGTTTAAGACAGCTTTCCTACGAGCAGTACTTC.